This record covers a single TCR beta chain. This CDR3 region has 14 residues. Trimming stripped 4 bases from V and 7 bases from J, with 16 bases between. Germline V lookup: CDR1 SGHTA, CDR2 FQGNSA. The sample originates from a study of T cells in localized non-small cell lung cancer. The data were produced by immunoSEQ multiplex PCR, yet TCRdb's version contains in-frame clones alone and is incomplete. In the table there are roughly 36,000 clones, around 93% of which are singletons. The sample in question was PBMCs, obtained before any cancer treatment. The TCR comes from a man between 40 and 70 years old with stage II lung adenocarcinoma. This chain joins TRBV7-2 and TRBJ1-1; D gene ambiguous. The chain's CDR3 is CASSSWTLDGEAFF. The CDR3 DNA is TGTGCCAGCAGCTCCTGGACCCTCGACGGTGAAGCTTTCTTT.